The T cell receptor beta chain described here comes from a study of shared clonotypes between healthy human individuals. Overall study results and limits: Investigators expected sequencing depth to affect clonotype sharing among donors. Clonotypes not shared had lower generation probabilities than those common to all four donors.

Here immunoSEQ multiplex PCR was the method, and the copy in TCRdb shows in-frame clones only, minus some. Of some 2,100,000 clones listed, under 95% are singletons. The CDR3 runs 15 residues. V shed 4 bases and J shed 4 bases, with 16 bases lying between them. CDR1 and CDR2 from the germline V gene are SEHNR and FQNEAQ (reference sequence). Notes on this clone: Its antigen is currently unknown.

Naive CD8 cells lacked CD45RO, underwent positive selection for CCR7 and left out terminally differentiated effector memory CD45RA+ cells. Each of the donors was a healthy adult who was HIV-negative and had not had a recent acute infection or vaccination. The donor cohort consisted entirely of Caucasian adults residing in Nashville, Tennessee. The J gene is TRBJ1-1, the V gene TRBV7-9; the D is unclear. This clonotype was obtained from a man between 18 and 35 years old in good health. Some clones in this sample may be carry-over from other donors' samples. What was sequenced was naive CD8+ T cells from PBMCs. The CDR3 DNA reads as TGTGCCAGCAGCTCCCCCCTAGGGAGTAGCACTGAAGCTTTCTTT. The encoded protein is CASSSPLGSSTEAFF.